Presented here are 3 T cell receptor beta chains from one specimen sequenced in a study of siplizumab effects on memory and regulatory T cells. Sequenced by immunoSEQ multiplex PCR; TCRdb stores in-frame clones only, minus some. This sample has approximately 110,000 clones; about 91% occur once, and the top ten carry 0.65% to 0.9%. Sequenced input: Tregs sorted from blood. These TCRs come from a human donor in good health.

The chain carries TRBV5-1 and TRBJ2-3; D is unresolved. CDR1 is SGHRS and CDR2 is YFSETQ in the germline V gene. Trimming stripped 0 bases from V and 0 bases from J, with 5 bases between. The CDR3 spans 14 residues. CDR3 protein: CASSLEGSTDTQYF. In DNA form, the CDR3 reads TGCGCCAGCAGCTTGGAGGGCAGCACAGATACGCAGTATTTT. Full variable domain (remainder filled in from reference TRBV5-1 and TRBJ2-3): KAGVTQTPRYLIKTRGQQVTLSCSPISGHRSVSWYQQTPGQGLQFLFEYFSETQRNKGNFPGRFSGRQFSNSRSEMNVSTLELGDSALYLCASSLEGSTDTQYFGPGTRLTVL.

This sequence joins TRBV10-3 and TRBJ2-3; maybe TRBD2 (6 bases). Trimming pared 8 bases from V and 4 bases from J, leaving 13 bases between. The germline V gene encodes CDR1 ENHRY and CDR2 SYGVKD. The CDR3 runs 13 residues. The CDR3 DNA reads TGTGCCATCGGGAGGCCGATCGCAGATACGCAGTATTTT. It codes for CAIGRPIADTQYF.

Only a few counts were recorded for this clone. The gene calls are TRBV30 and TRBJ2-7; TRBD2 matches at 14 bases. V shed 6 bases and J 4 bases; nucleotides not matched to a gene: 8. Germline values: CDR1 GTSNPN, CDR2 SVGIG (reference sequence). This CDR3 is 15 amino acids long. CDR3 residues: CACTGLAGVSYEQYF. CDR3 in DNA: TGTGCCTGCACGGGACTAGCGGGAGTCAGTTACGAGCAGTACTTC. The full variable domain, completed using reference TRBV30 and TRBJ2-7, is SQTIHQWPATLVQPVGSPLSLECTVEGTSNPNLYWYRQAAGRGLQLLFYSVGIGQISSEVPQNLSASRPQDRQFILSSKKLLLSDSGFYLCACTGLAGVSYEQYFGPGTRLTVT.